These 24 T cell receptor beta chains came from one sample sequenced in a study of cytomegalovirus exposure and HLA in healthy donors. The data were produced by immunoSEQ multiplex PCR, yet TCRdb's version contains in-frame clones alone and is incomplete. The sample includes 350,000 or so clones, 86% of them seen just once. The sequencing input was PBMCs. The source is a woman under 30 in good health and CMV-seronegative.

The chain couples TRBV9 to TRBJ1-3; D ambiguous. The ends were cut back, 4 bases at V and 0 bases at J, with 11 bases in the middle. The germline V gene has CDR1 SGDLS and CDR2 YYNGEE. The CDR3 totals 15 residues. CDR3 nucleotide sequence: TGTGCCAGCAGCTCAGACGGGTACTCTGGAAACACCATATATTTT. Translation gives CASSSDGYSGNTIYF.

The rearrangement joins TRBV7-9 to TRBJ2-3; 7 nucleotides agree with TRBD2. CDR1 SEHNR and CDR2 FQNEAQ come from the germline V gene (reference sequence). The CDR3 has 15 amino acids. V gave up 2 bases and J gave up 0 bases; unmatched junction bases: 2. The CDR3 nucleotides read TGTGCCAGCAGCTTACGTAGCGGGAGCACAGATACGCAGTATTTT. Its protein is CASSLRSGSTDTQYF. The full variable domain, rest sourced from reference TRBV7-9 and TRBJ2-3, is DTGVSQNPRHKITKRGQNVTFRCDPISEHNRLYWYRQTLGQGPEFLTYFQNEAQLEKSRLLSDRFSAERPKGSFSTLEIQRTEQGDSAMYLCASSLRSGSTDTQYFGPGTRLTVL.

The chain recombines TRBV7-6 with TRBJ2-3; 10 nucleotides agree with TRBD1. V gave up 4 bases and J gave up 9 bases; unmatched junction bases: 10. Germline lookup yields CDR1 SGHVS and CDR2 FNYEAQ. This CDR3 spans 15 amino acids. In DNA form, the CDR3 reads TGTGCCAGCAGCTACCGGGACAGGGGCGGCGAAACGCAGTATTTT. Translating it yields CASSYRDRGGETQYF. The full variable domain, in which reference TRBV7-6 and TRBJ2-3 provide the parts outside the CDR3, is GAGVSQSPRYKVTKRGQDVALRCDPISGHVSLYWYRQALGQGPEFLTYFNYEAQQDKSGLPNDRFSAERPEGSISTLTIQRTEQRDSAMYRCASSYRDRGGETQYFGPGTRLTVL.

The J gene is TRBJ2-7, the V gene TRBV6-1, with a weak D call TRBD1 (6 bases). This CDR3 has 14 residues. Germline CDR1 MNHNS, CDR2 SASEGT. V gave up 3 bases and J gave up 3 bases, with 12 bases separating them. CDR3 bases: TGTGCCAGCAGTGACGCACAGGGTATCTACGAGCAGTACTTC. Translating it yields CASSDAQGIYEQYF.

The V call is TRBV7-2, the J call TRBJ2-5; 8 positions agree with TRBD1. CDR1 is SGHTA, CDR2 FQGNSA, per germline. The V segment lost 0 bases and the J segment 5 bases; nucleotides outside the gene matches: 2. This CDR3 is built from 14 residues. The CDR3: CASSLARGHETQYF. The CDR3 bases are TGTGCCAGCAGCTTAGCCAGGGGGCACGAGACCCAGTACTTC.

The J gene is TRBJ1-4, the V gene TRBV10-3; TRBD1 matches at 9 bases. J gave up 5 bases and V 3 bases, and 7 bases lay outside the gene matches. From germline, CDR1 is ENHRY and CDR2 SYGVKD. The CDR3 contains 16 residues. For the CDR3, the DNA is TGTGCCATCAGTGAAAAGGGAGGACAGGGGAATGAAAAACTGTTTTTT. Encoded protein: CAISEKGGQGNEKLFF.

The V and J genes are TRBV9 and TRBJ2-7; 10 nucleotides line up with TRBD1. Trimming took 2 bases from V and 5 from J; bases not matched to a gene: 4. This CDR3 spans 14 amino acids. From germline, CDR1 is SGDLS and CDR2 YYNGEE. CDR3 nucleotide sequence: TGTGCCAGCAGCGTCCGGGACAGGGGCCACGAGCAGTACTTC. Protein: CASSVRDRGHEQYF.

CDR3 DNA: TGTGCCAGCACGACGACAGGGAATCAGCCCCAGCATTTT. Amino acids: CASTTTGNQPQHF. The rearrangement joins TRBV6-1 to TRBJ1-5; 7 positions agree with TRBD1. The CDR3 extends over 13 amino acids. The germline CDR1 and CDR2 sequences are MNHNS and SASEGT. V trimming: 7 bases; J trimming: 4 bases; junction bases outside the gene matches: 4.

The V and J genes are TRBV29-1 and TRBJ2-3; 9 nucleotides match TRBD2. Germline trimming cut 5 bases from V and 3 bases from J; bases unmatched to any gene: 9. The CDR3 sequence is 15 residues long. The germline CDR1 and CDR2 sequences are SQVTM and ANQGSEA. The CDR3 loop reads CSVLEQAGGTDTQYF. CDR3 in DNA: TGCAGCGTTCTAGAGCAAGCGGGGGGTACAGATACGCAGTATTTT.

This chain joins TRBV25-1 and TRBJ2-7, with TRBD1 as a possible D gene (6 bases). The germline CDR1 and CDR2 sequences are MGHDK and SYGVNS. Between the trimmed V and J ends, which lost 3 bases and 1 base, there was a span of 7 bases. The CDR3 has 13 amino acids. The CDR3 nucleotides are TGTGCCAGCAGTGACGGGACATCCTACGAGCAGTACTTC. Protein: CASSDGTSYEQYF.

The chain links TRBV7-6 to TRBJ2-6, with a weak D call TRBD2 (6 bases). CDR3 length: 15 residues. In germline, CDR1 is SGHVS, CDR2 FNYEAQ. Trimming took 5 bases from V and 2 from J, leaving 10 bases between them. CDR3 region: CASSPPGAGANVLTF. The CDR3 DNA reads as TGTGCCAGCAGCCCCCCGGGAGCTGGGGCCAACGTCCTGACTTTC.

The rearrangement joins TRBV9 to TRBJ2-3; the D is unclear. V was cut by 4 bases and J by 2 bases, with 5 bases left in between. The CDR3 contains 12 residues. The germline CDR1 and CDR2 sequences are SGDLS and YYNGEE. The CDR3 nucleotides are TGTGCCAGCAGCCCCATCACAGATACGCAGTATTTT. Translation: CASSPITDTQYF.

This chain joins TRBV10-3 and TRBJ2-2; 9 bases are a match to TRBD2. Germline loops: CDR1 ENHRY, CDR2 SYGVKD. The junction had 5 bases not matched to a gene; V was cut back by 11 bases and J by 1 base. The CDR3 sequence is 14 residues long. CDR3 bases: TGTGCCGTCCGACTAGCGGAGAACACCGGGGAGCTGTTTTTT. As protein: CAVRLAENTGELFF.

The genes are TRBV19 and TRBJ1-2, with 12 bases identical to TRBD1. CDR1 and CDR2 (germline): LNHDA, SQIVND (reference sequence). This CDR3 is 14 amino acids long. V lost 6 bases and J lost 5; bases outside the gene matches: 4. The CDR3 is CASRGTGGRYGYTF. The DNA for the CDR3 is TGTGCCAGTAGAGGGACAGGGGGCCGGTATGGCTACACCTTC.

This rearrangement joins TRBV7-6 to TRBJ1-2; 7 bases align to TRBD1. The CDR3 spans 16 residues. CDR1 is SGHVS, CDR2 FNYEAQ, per germline. The trim removed 1 base at V and 5 bases at J, leaving 10 bases unmatched. CDR3 region: CASSLVSGTDFYGYTF. DNA for the CDR3: TGTGCCAGCAGCTTAGTCTCCGGGACAGACTTTTATGGCTACACCTTC.

The chain joins TRBV27 to TRBJ1-4, with a tentative D call TRBD1 (6 bases). This CDR3 has 13 residues. The V gene lost 8 bases and the J gene lost 1 base, with 8 bases spanning the gap. Germline V gives CDR1 MNHEY, CDR2 SMNVEV (reference sequence). CDR3 protein: CASATGTNEKLFF. The CDR3 coding sequence is TGTGCCAGCGCGACAGGAACTAATGAAAAACTGTTTTTT.

The rearrangement joins TRBV28 to TRBJ2-7, with D possibly matching TRBD2 (6 bases). CDR3 length: 14 residues. V was pared by 3 bases and J by 7 bases, with 16 bases between. CDR1 MDHEN and CDR2 SYDVKM come from the germline V gene. The CDR3 DNA is TGTGCCAGCAGTTTCCAGCGGCCCGGGACTGAGCAGTACTTC. Translation gives CASSFQRPGTEQYF.

The V call is TRBV5-1, the J call TRBJ2-5, with a weak D call TRBD2 (6 bases). The ends were cut back, 4 bases at V and 5 bases at J, with 12 bases in the middle. This CDR3 is 13 amino acids long. The germline V gene has CDR1 SGHRS and CDR2 YFSETQ. The CDR3 loop is CASSAGSGETQYF. CDR3 nucleotides: TGCGCCAGCAGCGCGGGGAGCGGGGAGACCCAGTACTTC.

The chain uses TRBV6-5 and TRBJ2-7; tentatively, D is TRBD1 (6 bases). The germline V gene has CDR1 MNHEY and CDR2 SVGAGI. The CDR3 totals 14 residues. Trimming removed 5 bases from V and 0 bases from J, with 11 bases in between. The CDR3 spells CASSRDRNSYEQYF. The CDR3 nucleotides are TGTGCCAGCAGTCGCGACAGGAACTCCTACGAGCAGTACTTC.

The genes are TRBV7-3 and TRBJ1-5; D is possibly TRBD1 (6 bases). The CDR3 totals 15 residues. V was clipped by 5 bases and J by 2 bases, with 13 bases between them. CDR1 is SGHTA and CDR2 is FQGTGA in the germline V gene. The CDR3 spells CASSPQGWGNQPQHF. The CDR3 region has the DNA TGTGCCAGCAGCCCACAGGGATGGGGCAATCAGCCCCAGCATTTT.

This chain connects TRBV2 to TRBJ2-2, with unresolved D. The CDR3 contains 12 residues. Deletions cut 3 bases from V and 7 bases from J, with 6 bases between. The germline gives CDR1 SNHLY, CDR2 FYNNEI. The CDR3 loop reads CASSESVGELFF. In nucleotides, the CDR3 is TGTGCCAGCAGTGAGTCTGTCGGGGAGCTGTTTTTT.

The chain employs TRBV6-5 and TRBJ1-2, with TRBD1 as a possible D gene (5 bases). The germline V and J ends were trimmed by 7 bases and 4 bases, with 13 bases remaining between them. This CDR3 spans 13 amino acids. Germline CDR1 and CDR2: MNHEY and SVGAGI. Here the CDR3 reads CASTGEAAYGYTF. The CDR3 nucleotides are TGTGCCAGCACGGGGGAGGCTGCCTATGGCTACACCTTC.

This chain connects TRBV15 to TRBJ1-4, with 7 bases lining up with TRBD1. The germline V gene has CDR1 LNHNV and CDR2 YYDKDF (reference sequence). The ends lost 0 bases at V and 6 bases at J; junction bases unmatched: 4. The CDR3 loop spans 15 amino acids. The CDR3 loop reads CATSREGGGDEKLFF. The CDR3 DNA reads TGTGCCACCAGCAGAGAAGGGGGCGGGGATGAAAAACTGTTTTTT.

This clone came up once. The V call is TRBV5-1, the J call TRBJ1-1; no firm D call. CDR3 length: 14 amino acids. V shed 0 bases and J shed 7 bases, with 13 bases lying between them. CDR1 and CDR2 (germline): SGHRS, YFSETQ. CDR3 amino acids: CASSLATHIVEAFF. CDR3 DNA sequence: TGCGCCAGCAGCTTGGCAACCCACATTGTTGAAGCTTTCTTT.